Listed below are T cell receptor beta chains from one sample, sequenced in a study of blood T cell repertoires in COVID-19. The assay was immunoSEQ multiplex PCR, and TCRdb's table has in-frame clones only and misses some. The sample lists over 200,000 clones, about 90% occurring once. The sequenced material came from peripheral blood. The receptor set was obtained from a man aged 35 to 55 with active or convalescent COVID-19. CDR3s include the opening cysteine and the closing phenylalanine or tryptophan. Each record gives: J gene, D gene, clone size, V gene, CDR3 protein, CDR3 DNA. D genes are given only for firm matches. Clone size is not always given. Where it is, it says once, few, many or a class for expanded clones.

TRBJ2-1,NA,NA,TRBV20-1,CSARVGAEQFF,TGCAGTGCTAGAGTAGGGGCCGAGCAGTTCTTC
TRBJ1-3,TRBD1,NA,TRBV5-4,CASSLQGAHGNTIYF,TGTGCCAGCAGCCTTCAGGGGGCGCATGGAAACACCATATATTTT
TRBJ1-1,NA,NA,TRBV24-1,CATSDLPSRQANTEAFF,TGTGCCACCAGTGATTTGCCGAGCAGACAGGCGAACACTGAAGCTTTCTTT
TRBJ1-1,NA,once,TRBV7-3,CASSQNQAYRENTEAFF,TGTGCCAGCAGCCAGAATCAGGCCTACAGAGAGAACACTGAAGCTTTCTTT
TRBJ1-6,NA,NA,TRBV27,CASSLQASSYNSPLHF,TGTGCCAGCAGTTTACAGGCAAGCTCCTATAATTCACCCCTCCACTTT
TRBJ2-2,TRBD2,NA,TRBV7-9,CASSSAGRDTGELFF,TGTGCCAGCAGTTCCGCAGGGAGGGACACCGGGGAGCTGTTTTTT
TRBJ2-7,NA,NA,TRBV3-1/TRBV3-2,CASSLDATHGEQYF,TGTGCCAGCAGCCTTGATGCGACACATGGCGAGCAGTACTTC
TRBJ2-1,NA,NA,TRBV5-1,CASSRGNEQFF,TGCGCCAGCAGCCGAGGAAATGAGCAGTTCTTC
TRBJ1-5,NA,NA,TRBV18,CASSPRSSRDSNQPQHF,TGTGCCAGCTCACCTCGGTCGTCCCGCGATAGCAATCAGCCCCAGCATTTT
TRBJ2-3,TRBD1,NA,TRBV19,CASSKHVTGTDTQYF,TGTGCCAGTAGTAAACATGTGACAGGGACAGATACGCAGTATTTT
TRBJ2-3,NA,NA,TRBV19,CASSLGTSTDTQYF,TGTGCCAGTAGTCTCGGGACTAGCACAGATACGCAGTATTTT
TRBJ2-7,NA,NA,TRBV9,CASSVQGKGSYEQYF,TGTGCCAGCAGCGTACAGGGGAAGGGCTCCTACGAGCAGTACTTC
TRBJ1-5,TRBD1,NA,TRBV30,CAWSEGAGNQPQHF,TGTGCCTGGAGTGAGGGGGCAGGCAATCAGCCCCAGCATTTT
TRBJ1-5,TRBD1,few,TRBV5-5,CASSPDRSRNQPQHF,TGTGCCAGCAGCCCGGACAGGTCCCGGAATCAGCCCCAGCATTTT
TRBJ1-2,NA,NA,TRBV27,CASSFQGSYGYTF,TGTGCCAGCAGTTTTCAGGGAAGCTATGGCTACACCTTC
TRBJ2-7,NA,NA,TRBV7-9,CATTGDSYEQYF,TGTGCAACGACGGGGGACTCCTACGAGCAGTACTTC
TRBJ2-5,TRBD2,NA,TRBV29-1,CSVDPGLAGATQYF,TGCAGCGTGGACCCGGGACTAGCGGGGGCGACCCAGTACTTC
TRBJ2-1,TRBD2,NA,TRBV20-1,CSASLAGGRSEQFF,TGCAGTGCTAGTTTGGCGGGGGGGCGATCTGAGCAGTTCTTC